The rows below give T cell receptor beta chains drawn from one sample of a study of blood T cell repertoires in COVID-19. The repertoire was sequenced with immunoSEQ multiplex PCR; TCRdb's copy has only in-frame clones and lacks some. This table has a few hundred thousand clones, 84% appearing once. Sequencing used peripheral blood. Every receptor here comes from a woman in her sixties who had recovered from COVID-19. Both conserved end residues are part of each CDR3. Each record gives: clone size, D gene, J gene, V gene, CDR3 DNA, CDR3 protein. A D gene is named only where the DNA matches it firmly. Clone size is given for some rows only: seen once, a few or many times, or a class if the clone is expanded.

clone_size: .
d_call: TRBD1
j_call: TRBJ1-4
v_call: TRBV7-9
cdr3_nt: TGTGCCAGCAGCCGGACAGGGGGTAATGAAAAACTGTTTTTT
cdr3_aa: CASSRTGGNEKLFF

clone_size: .
d_call: TRBD1
j_call: TRBJ2-3
v_call: TRBV30
cdr3_nt: TGTGCCTGGAGTACAGGGGCTGGCACAGATACGCAGTATTTT
cdr3_aa: CAWSTGAGTDTQYF

clone_size: .
d_call: TRBD1
j_call: TRBJ1-2
v_call: TRBV30
cdr3_nt: TGTGCCTGGAGTGTCGGGACAGGGAATTGGTATGGCTACACCTTC
cdr3_aa: CAWSVGTGNWYGYTF

clone_size: .
d_call: .
j_call: TRBJ1-2
v_call: TRBV5-6
cdr3_nt: TGTGCCAGCAGCTTGGGCGGGACTAACTATGGCTACACCTTC
cdr3_aa: CASSLGGTNYGYTF

clone_size: once
d_call: .
j_call: TRBJ2-1
v_call: TRBV6-2/TRBV6-3
cdr3_nt: TGTGCCAGCAGTTTTCTAGCGAGAGGGGCTCGTGAGCAGTTCTTC
cdr3_aa: CASSFLARGAREQFF

clone_size: once
d_call: .
j_call: TRBJ2-2
v_call: TRBV21-1
cdr3_nt: TGTGCCAGCAGCATGGGGGGGGAACAGAGCACCGGGGAGCTGTTTTTT
cdr3_aa: CASSMGGEQSTGELFF

clone_size: .
d_call: .
j_call: TRBJ2-5
v_call: TRBV19
cdr3_nt: TGTGCCAGTAGTGGGGGTCTTTGGAGGGCGGCAGAGACCCAGTACTTC
cdr3_aa: CASSGGLWRAAETQYF

clone_size: .
d_call: TRBD1
j_call: TRBJ2-2
v_call: TRBV10-3
cdr3_nt: TGTGCCATCAGACCGACAGGGGGGTTGGGCACCGGGGAGCTGTTTTTT
cdr3_aa: CAIRPTGGLGTGELFF

clone_size: .
d_call: .
j_call: TRBJ2-2
v_call: TRBV7-3
cdr3_nt: TGTGCCAGCAGCGCCATGGGGGGAAACACCGGGGAGCTGTTTTTT
cdr3_aa: CASSAMGGNTGELFF

clone_size: .
d_call: .
j_call: TRBJ2-1
v_call: TRBV9
cdr3_nt: TGTGCCAGCAGCGAGGACTTGTACAATGAGCAGTTCTTC
cdr3_aa: CASSEDLYNEQFF

clone_size: once
d_call: .
j_call: TRBJ2-5
v_call: TRBV7-8
cdr3_nt: TGTGCCAGCACCCCCCGGGGTCTAGCCGTCCAAGAGACCCAGTACTTC
cdr3_aa: CASTPRGLAVQETQYF

clone_size: .
d_call: .
j_call: TRBJ2-4
v_call: TRBV19
cdr3_nt: TGTGCCACCAAGTTCAATGACAGGCGACCCAAAAACATTCAGTACTTC
cdr3_aa: CATKFNDRRPKNIQYF

clone_size: .
d_call: TRBD2
j_call: TRBJ2-3
v_call: TRBV4-2
cdr3_nt: TGTGCCAGCAGCCAAGTCCTAGCGGGGGGAAACTCGGGGGATACGCAGTATTTT
cdr3_aa: CASSQVLAGGNSGDTQYF

clone_size: .
d_call: TRBD2
j_call: TRBJ2-2
v_call: TRBV7-3
cdr3_nt: TGTGCCAGCAGCACCTCCGGGACTAGCACCGGGGAGCTGTTTTTT
cdr3_aa: CASSTSGTSTGELFF

clone_size: once
d_call: TRBD1
j_call: TRBJ1-5
v_call: TRBV18
cdr3_nt: TGTGCCAGCTCACCCATGGACAGGGGTATCAATCAGCCCCAGCATTTT
cdr3_aa: CASSPMDRGINQPQHF

clone_size: .
d_call: TRBD1
j_call: TRBJ2-3
v_call: TRBV15
cdr3_nt: TGTGCCACCAGCAGAGCATACAGGGGTGGTGGAGATACGCAGTATTTT
cdr3_aa: CATSRAYRGGGDTQYF

clone_size: .
d_call: .
j_call: TRBJ2-1
v_call: TRBV5-4
cdr3_nt: TGTGCCAGCAGCTTGGATCAACAACGGGGGTATAATGAGCAGTTCTTC
cdr3_aa: CASSLDQQRGYNEQFF